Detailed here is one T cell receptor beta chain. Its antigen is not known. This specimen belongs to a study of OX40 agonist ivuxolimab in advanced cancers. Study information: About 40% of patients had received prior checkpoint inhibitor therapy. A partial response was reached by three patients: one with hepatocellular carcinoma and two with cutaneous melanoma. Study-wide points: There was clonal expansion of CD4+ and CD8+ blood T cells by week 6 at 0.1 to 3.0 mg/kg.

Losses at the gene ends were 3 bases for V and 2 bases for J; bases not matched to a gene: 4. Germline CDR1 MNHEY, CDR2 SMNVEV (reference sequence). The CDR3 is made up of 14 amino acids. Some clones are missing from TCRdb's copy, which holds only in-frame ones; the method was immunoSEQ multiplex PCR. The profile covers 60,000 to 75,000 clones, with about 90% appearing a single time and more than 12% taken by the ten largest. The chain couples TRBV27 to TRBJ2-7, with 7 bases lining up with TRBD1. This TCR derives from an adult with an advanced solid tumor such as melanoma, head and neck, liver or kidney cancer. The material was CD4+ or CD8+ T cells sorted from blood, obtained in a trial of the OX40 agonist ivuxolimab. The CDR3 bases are TGTGCCAGCAGTTTCAGGGACAGAGCCTACGAGCAGTACTTC. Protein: CASSFRDRAYEQYF.